This TCR beta chain originates from a study of post-analysis software for immune sequencing data. Study-wide results and limits: Normalized Chao1 diversity in multiple sclerosis patients fell significantly below that of controls. Pronounced co-clustering by F measure was evident among identically batched samples. Five or six TRBV segments, TRBV5-6, TRBV5-1 and TRBV20-1 among them, were found more frequent in patients than controls.

The TCR beta cDNA libraries carried unique molecular identifiers. cDNA molecules numbering roughly 0.5 million came from roughly 1.1 to 9.2 million T cells. TCRdb processed the PCR reads anew with MiXCR; each CDR3 protein has one entry. This repertoire shows around 200,000 distinct CDR3 sequences, over 25% found once; its top ten account for nearly 3.5%. Only a few counts were recorded for this clonotype. Antigen unknown. With 5 bases removed from V and 10 bases from J, the gap between germline ends came to 16 bases. This CDR3 has 14 amino acids. Germline CDR1 and CDR2: SGHRS and YFSETQ. The chain uses TRBV5-1 and TRBJ1-6, with a possible D match to TRBD1 (6 bases). The receptor's source is a girl between 2 and 17 years old with multiple sclerosis. Sequencing was carried out using blood. DNA for the CDR3: TGCGCCAGCAGGCTCCAGGGGAGAGACTCACCCCTCCACTTT. Protein sequence: CASRLQGRDSPLHF.